Included here is one T cell receptor beta chain sequence, with context. Its antigen is not known. The entry originates in a study of T cell responses to AZD1222 COVID-19 vaccine. The study, taken as a whole, reports: It should be noted that donors were predominantly white British and more often female, and clonal diversity was possibly underestimated.

Repertoires were generated with immunoSEQ multiplex PCR, while TCRdb's copy carries only in-frame clones and drops some. The table has about 150,000 clones, roughly 90% seen once. The origin of this receptor is an adult in good health. Sequenced here: peripheral blood, sampled on day 0 of AZD1222 vaccination.

The CDR3 sequence is CASSTRSTSSYEQYF. The CDR3 bases are TGTGCCAGTAGTACCCGGAGCACAAGCTCCTACGAGCAGTACTTC. The J gene is TRBJ2-7, the V gene TRBV19; D unclear. Germline loops: CDR1 LNHDA, CDR2 SQIVND (reference sequence). V gave up 4 bases and J gave up 0 bases, with 13 bases separating them. The CDR3 sequence is 15 residues long.